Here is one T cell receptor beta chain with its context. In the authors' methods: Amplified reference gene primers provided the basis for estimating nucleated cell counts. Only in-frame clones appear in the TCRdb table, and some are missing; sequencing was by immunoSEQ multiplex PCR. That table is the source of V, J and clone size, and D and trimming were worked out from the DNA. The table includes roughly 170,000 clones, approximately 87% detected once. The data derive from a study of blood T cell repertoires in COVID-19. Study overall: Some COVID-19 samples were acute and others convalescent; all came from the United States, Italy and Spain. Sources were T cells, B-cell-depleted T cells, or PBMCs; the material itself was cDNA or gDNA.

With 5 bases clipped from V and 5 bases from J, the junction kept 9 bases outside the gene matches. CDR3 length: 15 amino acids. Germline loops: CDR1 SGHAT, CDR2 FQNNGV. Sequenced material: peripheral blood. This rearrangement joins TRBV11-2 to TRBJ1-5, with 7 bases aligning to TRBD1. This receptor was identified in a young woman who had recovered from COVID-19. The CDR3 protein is CASSLSTGPYQPQHF. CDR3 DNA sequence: TGTGCCAGCAGCCTGTCGACAGGGCCCTATCAGCCCCAGCATTTT.